These 28 T cell receptor beta chains were sequenced from one sample in a study of early T cells in non-severe SARS-CoV-2 infection. TCRdb fed the 5' RACE reads into MiXCR, producing one record per CDR3 protein. Altogether tens of thousands of distinct CDR3 sequences are present, roughly a tenth being singletons, with the ten largest covering about 5.6%. Input material: whole blood. The receptor source for this set is an adult who was a healthcare worker with PCR-confirmed SARS-CoV-2 infection or an uninfected control (not recorded which).

There are many counts of this clonotype. The chain joins TRBV10-3 to TRBJ2-1; D not resolved. Deletions cut 3 bases from V and 3 bases from J, with 9 bases between. CDR1 and CDR2 from the germline V gene are ENHRY and SYGVKD. There are 14 residues in the CDR3. For the CDR3, the DNA is TGTGCCATCAGTGATAAAAGTGTCTACAATGAGCAGTTCTTC. This encodes CAISDKSVYNEQFF.

This clonotype was seen more than once but under ten times. DNA for the CDR3: TGTGCCAGCAGCCGCGACCGAGGCGCACATCAGCCCCAGCATTTT. The encoded protein is CASSRDRGAHQPQHF. This chain joins TRBV11-2 and TRBJ1-5; D gene unclear. V was shortened by 5 bases and J by 5 bases, with 16 bases between the two germline ends. The CDR3 is 15 amino acids. Germline CDR1 SGHAT, CDR2 FQNNGV.

This clonotype was seen only a few times. V and J are TRBV6-5 and TRBJ1-6; D remains unclear. This CDR3 contains 13 residues. V lost 6 bases and J 6 bases, leaving 9 bases between the germline ends. Germline-derived CDR1 and CDR2 are MNHEY and SVGAGI. CDR3 in amino acids: CASRPQTNSPLHF. The CDR3 nucleotides are TGTGCCAGCAGACCACAGACTAATTCACCCCTCCACTTT.

This clonotype has ten or more counts. The V and J genes are TRBV11-2 and TRBJ2-1; D remains unclear. The CDR3 contains 14 residues. Trimming left V 2 bases short and J 6 bases short, with 11 bases between. Germline V gives CDR1 SGHAT, CDR2 FQNNGV. In DNA, the CDR3 is TGTGCCAGCAGCTTAATCCTAGGGTTCAATGAGCAGTTCTTC. Residues: CASSLILGFNEQFF. Full variable domain (missing parts from reference TRBV11-2 and TRBJ2-1): EAGVAQSPRYKIIEKRQSVAFWCNPISGHATLYWYQQILGQGPKLLIQFQNNGVVDDSQLPKDRFSAERLKGVDSTLKIQPAKLEDSAVYLCASSLILGFNEQFFGPGTRLTVL.

J is TRBJ1-2 and V is TRBV6-1; TRBD1 might be the D (6 bases). This CDR3 comprises 14 residues. The germline V gene has CDR1 MNHNS and CDR2 SASEGT. The V and J ends lost 1 base and 7 bases respectively, with 13 bases between them. CDR3 DNA sequence: TGTGCCAGCAGTGAAGTACCAGGACAGAGTGGCTACACCTTC. This translates into CASSEVPGQSGYTF.

The rearrangement links TRBV18 to TRBJ1-1; weak D call: TRBD1 (5 bases). CDR3 length: 14 residues. Germline CDR1 KGHSH, CDR2 LQKENI. Between the trimmed V and J ends, which lost 3 bases and 5 bases, there was a span of 13 bases. The CDR3 region is CASSPGPPGTEAFF. CDR3 coding DNA: TGTGCCAGCTCACCGGGACCACCTGGGACTGAAGCTTTCTTT.

This clonotype was seen only a few times. The chain carries TRBV6-5 and TRBJ1-5; D is uncertain. Germline CDR1 and CDR2: MNHEY and SVGAGI. This CDR3 has 13 residues. The V and J ends lost 2 bases and 10 bases respectively, with 12 bases between them. CDR3 protein: CASSYSESAPQHF. In DNA form, the CDR3 reads TGTGCCAGCAGTTACAGTGAATCAGCACCCCAGCATTTT.

This chain uses TRBV3-1 with TRBJ2-1, with D unresolved. Trimming shortened V by 6 bases and J by 7 bases, and 10 bases separated the two germline ends. The germline V gene has CDR1 LGHDT and CDR2 YNNKEL (reference sequence). This CDR3 has 12 amino acids. Here the CDR3 DNA reads TGTGCCAGCAGTCATACCGCGAATGAGCAGTTCTTC. Translated, it gives CASSHTANEQFF.

This clonotype was recorded many times. The rearrangement joins TRBV3-1 to TRBJ2-1; 11 bases are a match to TRBD2. Germline V gene data show CDR1 as LGHDT and CDR2 as YNNKEL (reference sequence). The CDR3 is 19 residues long. The V and J ends lost 0 bases and 1 base, in that order; junction bases with no gene match: 8. Here the CDR3 DNA reads TGTGCCAGCAGCCAAGAAAACCCTAGCGGGAGGCCTTCCTACAATGAGCAGTTCTTC. This sequence encodes CASSQENPSGRPSYNEQFF.

Only a few counts were recorded for this clonotype. The chain couples TRBV5-1 to TRBJ2-6; no reliable D call. Per germline, CDR1 SGHRS and CDR2 YFSETQ. Trimming took 3 bases from V and 0 from J, leaving 13 bases between them. The CDR3 sequence is 17 residues long. CDR3 in amino acids: CASSYMGTASGANVLTF. The DNA of the CDR3 is TGCGCCAGCAGCTATATGGGAACAGCCTCTGGGGCCAACGTCCTGACTTTC.

This clonotype showed up many times. This chain connects TRBV28 to TRBJ2-5, with TRBD1 as a possible D gene (5 bases). The germline V gene encodes CDR1 MDHEN and CDR2 SYDVKM. Between the trimmed V and J ends, which lost 3 bases and 6 bases, there was a span of 5 bases. There are 11 residues in the CDR3. The CDR3 here is CASSLGQTQYF. CDR3 DNA sequence: TGTGCCAGCAGTTTGGGGCAGACCCAGTACTTC. The full variable domain, its missing parts supplied by reference TRBV28 and TRBJ2-5, is DVKVTQSSRYLVKRTGEKVFLECVQDMDHENMFWYRQDPGLGLRLIYFSYDVKMKEKGDIPEGYSVSREKKERFSLILESASTNQTSMYLCASSLGQTQYFGPGTRLLVL.

In this sample, this clonotype turned up a few times. The chain uses TRBV7-6 and TRBJ2-2; D unresolved. V lost 2 bases and J lost 6, with 7 bases in between. This CDR3 has 13 residues. Germline-derived CDR1 and CDR2 are SGHVS and FNYEAQ. This CDR3 is CASSLSLAGELFF. CDR3 nucleotides: TGTGCCAGCAGCTTAAGTTTGGCCGGGGAGCTGTTTTTT.

The V gene is TRBV6-2 or TRBV6-3, the J gene TRBJ2-1; tentative D call: TRBD2 (6 bases). The CDR3 has 12 amino acids. Looked up from germline, CDR1 is MNHEY and CDR2 is SVGEGT. The V and J ends lost 5 bases and 8 bases respectively, with 10 bases between them. DNA of the CDR3: TGTGCCAGCAGTACTAGCTCATATGAGCAGTTCTTC. As protein: CASSTSSYEQFF.

The rearrangement links TRBV7-8 to TRBJ2-5; D is perhaps TRBD1 (5 bases). Germline CDR1 is SGHVS and CDR2 is FQNEAQ. The CDR3 has 15 residues. Trimming took off 5 bases at V and 4 bases at J, with 17 bases between the two ends. In nucleotides, the CDR3 is TGTGCCAGCAGCGGGGCCCCTAGGGGCGGAGAGACCCAGTACTTC. Its translation: CASSGAPRGGETQYF.

The gene calls are TRBV6-2 or TRBV6-3 and TRBJ1-1; no firm D call. Germline-derived CDR1 and CDR2 are MNHEY and SVGEGT. The CDR3 covers 14 residues. Trimming stripped 4 bases from V and 5 bases from J, with 14 bases between. The CDR3 protein is CASSWKGSGTEAFF. The CDR3 DNA reads TGTGCCAGCAGTTGGAAAGGTTCGGGTACTGAAGCTTTCTTT.

The sample holds one count of this clonotype. CDR3 region: CATSSNRDEVQYF. The DNA of the CDR3 is TGTGCCACCAGTTCCAACCGGGACGAGGTACAGTACTTC. The chain employs TRBV24-1 and TRBJ2-7; D possibly uses TRBD1 or TRBD2 (5 bases each). This CDR3 region has 13 residues. Germline V gene sequence: CDR1 KGHDR, CDR2 SFDVKD. Trimming shortened V by 6 bases and J by 10 bases, and 18 bases separated the two germline ends.

This clonotype was counted many times. The chain uses TRBV15 and TRBJ1-5; 7 nucleotides align to TRBD1. The CDR3 spans 20 residues. The V and J ends lost 0 bases and 7 bases, in that order; junction bases with no gene match: 21. CDR1 LNHNV and CDR2 YYDKDF come from the germline V gene (reference sequence). Here the CDR3 reads CATSRDARDLYRGGRQPQHF. In nucleotides, the CDR3 is TGTGCCACCAGCAGAGATGCGAGGGATTTGTACAGGGGAGGGAGGCAGCCCCAGCATTTT.

There are many counts of this clonotype. The rearrangement links TRBV3-1 to TRBJ2-2; TRBD1 matches 8 bases. The CDR3 contains 17 residues. Germline loops: CDR1 LGHDT, CDR2 YNNKEL (reference sequence). The V gene end was trimmed by 4 bases and the J gene end by 3 bases; junction bases not matched to a gene: 10. The CDR3 reads CASSRPDRVFDTGELFF. The CDR3 DNA reads TGTGCCAGCAGCCGACCGGACAGGGTTTTTGACACCGGGGAGCTGTTTTTT. The whole variable domain, remainder taken from reference TRBV3-1 and TRBJ2-2, is DTAVSQTPKYLVTQMGNDKSIKCEQNLGHDTMYWYKQDSKKFLKIMFSYNNKELIINETVPNRFSPKSPDKAHLNLHINSLELGDSAVYFCASSRPDRVFDTGELFFGEGSRLTVL.

The sample holds many counts of this clonotype. V gene TRBV29-1 combines with J gene TRBJ1-2; D perhaps matches TRBD1 (5 bases). The CDR3 loop spans 12 amino acids. The germline CDR1 and CDR2 sequences are SQVTM and ANQGSEA. The V and J ends lost 8 bases and 3 bases respectively, with 13 bases between them. This chain's CDR3 is CSKRDEDYGYTF. CDR3 DNA: TGCAGCAAACGGGACGAAGACTATGGCTACACCTTC.

This clonotype occurred a few times. V is TRBV29-1 and J is TRBJ1-2; D is undetermined. Trimming took 7 bases from V and 4 from J, leaving 16 bases between them. The CDR3 runs 13 residues. CDR1 SQVTM and CDR2 ANQGSEA come from the germline V gene. The CDR3 loop reads CSAETTVGYGYTF. CDR3 sequence (DNA): TGCAGCGCCGAGACAACAGTGGGCTATGGCTACACCTTC.

The sample holds many counts of this clonotype. The chain joins TRBV20-1 to TRBJ2-3; possibly TRBD2 for D (5 bases). Germline CDR1 and CDR2: DFQATT and SNEGSKA (reference sequence). This CDR3 has 15 amino acids. The V gene lost 0 bases and the J gene lost 5 bases, with 15 bases spanning the gap. The CDR3 nucleotides are TGCAGTGCTAGAGAAAGCGGCGGAGGTGTAGATACGCAGTATTTT. This gives the protein CSARESGGGVDTQYF.

In this sample, this clonotype turned up many times. V usage is TRBV29-1 and J usage is TRBJ2-3; a weak D match, TRBD1 (6 bases). V was trimmed by 5 bases and J by 14 bases, leaving 23 bases between them. Germline lookup yields CDR1 SQVTM and CDR2 ANQGSEA. The CDR3 consists of 13 residues. Here the CDR3 reads CSVQTPDRSLRYF. The CDR3 region has the DNA TGCAGCGTTCAAACCCCGGACAGATCCCTGCGGTATTTT.

In its sample, this clonotype ranks as medium-sized. The CDR3 sequence is CSVEKGGGAFF. CDR3 nucleotide sequence: TGCAGCGTTGAAAAGGGTGGGGGGGCTTTCTTT. The gene calls are TRBV29-1 and TRBJ1-1; D possibly corresponds to TRBD1 (5 bases). This CDR3 comprises 11 residues. Trimming left V 2 bases short and J 11 bases short, with 12 bases between. The germline V gene encodes CDR1 SQVTM and CDR2 ANQGSEA. Using reference TRBV29-1 and TRBJ1-1 for the parts outside the CDR3, the full variable domain is SAVISQKPSRDICQRGTSLTIQCQVDSQVTMMFWYRQQPGQSLTLIATANQGSEATYESGFVIDKFPISRPNLTFSTLTVSNMSPEDSSIYLCSVEKGGGAFFGQGTRLTVV.

This clonotype was seen a few times. The chain combines TRBV6-6 with TRBJ2-2; possibly TRBD2 for D (7 bases). In germline, CDR1 is MNHNY, CDR2 SVGAGI (reference sequence). CDR3 size: 14 residues. The V and J ends lost 7 bases and 4 bases respectively, with 13 bases between them. Written as DNA, the CDR3 is TGTGCCAGCACCCTAGGGGGGGGCACCGGGGAGCTGTTTTTT. It is translated as CASTLGGGTGELFF.

This clonotype was observed many times. V is TRBV24-1 and J is TRBJ2-1; TRBD1 is a possible D gene (6 bases). The length of the CDR3 is 16 residues. V gave up 3 bases and J gave up 0 bases, with 11 bases separating them. Germline V gene sequence: CDR1 KGHDR, CDR2 SFDVKD. The CDR3, as DNA: TGTGCCACCAGTGATACGGACAGTTCCTCCTACAATGAGCAGTTCTTC. This encodes CATSDTDSSSYNEQFF.

This clonotype was seen a few times. The V gene is TRBV7-8, the J gene TRBJ2-7, with 12 positions matching TRBD2. The CDR3 is 20 amino acids. Looked up from germline, CDR1 is SGHVS and CDR2 is FQNEAQ. V trimming: 5 bases; J trimming: 3 bases; junction bases outside the gene matches: 20. The CDR3 bases are TGTGCCAGCAGCCCTAGAGGGGGGACTAGCGGGCCACTCCTCCTCTACGAGCAGTACTTC. The encoded protein is CASSPRGGTSGPLLLYEQYF.

This clonotype was observed many times. The V and J genes are TRBV2 and TRBJ1-6; D uncertain. The germline V and J ends were trimmed by 10 bases and 0 bases, with 13 bases remaining between them. There are 15 residues in the CDR3. CDR1 and CDR2 (germline): SNHLY, FYNNEI. The CDR3: CATLPDSSYNSPLHF. For the CDR3, the DNA is TGTGCCACCCTCCCCGATAGCTCCTATAATTCACCCCTCCACTTT.

This clonotype has just a few counts. This chain connects TRBV7-2 to TRBJ1-5; possible D gene TRBD1, 6 bases. The CDR3 has 13 residues. CDR1 and CDR2 (germline): SGHTA, FQGNSA. The V end lost 5 bases, the J end lost 4 bases, and 9 bases lay between the germline ends. The CDR3 DNA reads as TGTGCCAGCAGCCCGGACAGAAATCAGCCCCAGCATTTT. It codes for CASSPDRNQPQHF.